The 8 T cell receptor beta chains in this list originate from one sample, sequenced in a study of CD8 T cells in ankylosing spondylitis. General study points: About 8 highly homologous variants made up a TCR beta motif that seemed to typify ankylosing spondylitis blood.

TCRdb itself ran the 5' RACE reads through MiXCR, one entry per CDR3 protein. Of about 220,000 distinct CDR3 sequences listed, 7.3% are singletons. Their target antigens are unknown. Input material: blood, either unsorted or a sorted T cell fraction (not recorded which). Source of these receptors: a male donor with ankylosing spondylitis.

This clonotype was seen repeatedly, ten times or more. The rearrangement joins TRBV6-4 to TRBJ1-1; D not certain. The CDR3 is 12 residues long. Germline CDR1 reads MRHNA; CDR2 reads SNTAGT. V was cut by 3 bases and J by 8 bases, with 10 bases left in between. This chain's CDR3 is CASSDSSGEAFF. CDR3 in DNA: TGTGCCAGCAGTGATAGTTCGGGGGAAGCTTTCTTT.

The J gene is TRBJ2-1, the V gene TRBV2; D perhaps matches TRBD2 (5 bases). Between the trimmed V and J ends, which lost 4 bases and 4 bases, there was a span of 11 bases. The germline V gene has CDR1 SNHLY and CDR2 FYNNEI. This CDR3 contains 14 residues. The CDR3 reads CASSVGIGYNEQFF. CDR3 DNA sequence: TGTGCCAGCAGTGTCGGGATAGGTTACAATGAGCAGTTCTTC.

Sample share makes this clonotype large (0.1 to 1%). The genes are TRBV14 and TRBJ2-7; possibly TRBD2 for D (5 bases). V was cut by 0 bases and J by 10 bases, with 10 bases left in between. CDR1 is SGHDN and CDR2 is FVKESK in the germline V gene. This CDR3 has 12 amino acids. This chain's CDR3 is CASSQDRRNQYF. CDR3 DNA: TGTGCCAGCAGCCAAGATAGGAGGAACCAGTACTTC.

This clonotype was recorded a few times. The chain uses TRBV12-3 or TRBV12-4 and TRBJ2-7, with D maybe TRBD2 (6 bases). This CDR3 spans 16 amino acids. The ends were cut back, 7 bases at V and 0 bases at J, with 19 bases in the middle. The CDR3 sequence is CASTHPGTVNSYEQYF. CDR3 nucleotide sequence: TGTGCCAGCACCCACCCGGGGACTGTGAACTCCTACGAGCAGTACTTC.

This clonotype was detected many times. The chain combines TRBV4-3 with TRBJ1-1; no clear D. This CDR3 region has 15 residues. V lost 0 bases to trimming and J lost 5 bases, with 13 bases between them. CDR1 and CDR2 from the germline V gene are LGHNA and YSLEER. The CDR3 sequence: CASSQDTTALTEAFF. The CDR3 coding sequence is TGCGCCAGCAGCCAAGATACGACCGCGTTGACTGAAGCTTTCTTT.

This chain connects TRBV6-2 or TRBV6-3 to TRBJ2-3; D unclear. The germline V gene has CDR1 MNHEY and CDR2 SVGEGT. The V and J ends lost 2 bases and 1 base respectively, with 13 bases between them. This CDR3 is built from 16 residues. The CDR3 is CASSYPRMRRTDTQYF. In DNA form, the CDR3 reads TGTGCCAGCAGTTACCCTAGAATGCGACGCACAGATACGCAGTATTTT.

This clonotype was recorded many times. The chain joins TRBV7-8 to TRBJ2-7; D is unresolved. CDR1 is SGHVS and CDR2 is FQNEAQ in the germline V gene. The CDR3 is made up of 15 amino acids. V was trimmed by 4 bases and J by 5 bases, leaving 18 bases between them. The CDR3 region is CASSSPPPGKNEQYF. The CDR3 DNA is TGTGCCAGCAGCTCCCCTCCCCCAGGTAAAAACGAGCAGTACTTC.

In this sample, this clonotype turned up many times. The chain uses TRBV12-3 or TRBV12-4 and TRBJ1-4; 8 nucleotides agree with TRBD1. CDR3 length: 16 amino acids. Losses at the gene ends were 3 bases for V and 4 bases for J; bases not matched to a gene: 7. CDR3 residues: CASSFHAGGGNEKLFF. CDR3 coding DNA: TGTGCCAGCAGTTTCCACGCAGGGGGCGGTAATGAAAAACTGTTTTTT.